The T cell receptor beta chain described here comes from a study of T cell responses to AZD1222 COVID-19 vaccine (dated by TCRdb to the early 2020s). Study-level background: A total of around 240 trial participants underwent TCR sequencing, of whom about 200 had received two doses of AZD1222 and 26 had received two doses of the MenACWY control vaccine. Trial participants were enrolled by age into subgroups of 18-55, 56-69 and 70-plus years, and around 150, 28 and 57 TCR-sequenced participants, respectively, were included in these subgroups.

The label giving this sample's time point can be read as: about 28 days (+/-7) after the second vaccine dose. AZD1222 recipients with second doses at about 4 weeks or about 12 weeks were pooled, because spike-specific TCR depth and breadth did not differ between schedules. Vaccinee samples came from UK trials COV001 and COV002, including a single-blind randomized controlled phase 2/3 trial of AZD1222 (ChAdOx1 nCoV-19) in healthy adults. For TCRbeta chain sequencing, PBMC samples from trial participants were taken at day 0 and at day 28 after the second dose. On this clone itself: What this receptor recognizes is not known. No much larger clone exists at a distance of one base, and base qualities are not known.

From cysteine to phenylalanine, the CDR3 is 12 amino acids long. Only the CDR3 region is kept as DNA, spanning 36 bases read in frame from base 1. The junction carries 8 bases between V and J, which are trimmed by 0 bases and 9 bases respectively. Taken from the germline V gene (reference sequence), the CDR1 and CDR2 loops are LNHDA and SQIVND. The CDR3 regions of human TCRbeta chains were analyzed by immunosequencing. The study's processing was this. TCRs in the repertoires were matched against a reference library of SARS-CoV-2-specific TCRs that had been generated with the MIRA antigen-specificity platform. Breadth was defined as the fraction of unique TCRs that were SARS-CoV-2-associated. Depth was defined as the fraction of total T cells that were SARS-CoV-2-associated. Using the MIRA data, every spike-specific TCR was mapped to the spike region that the TCR reacted to and assigned to either a CD4 or a CD8 class. Log10-transformed breadth and depth values were compared by one-way ANOVA with Sidak's multiple comparisons tests. TCRdb re-hosts the immuneACCESS table, in-frame sequences only. Its copies lack some clones; in the studies checked, an unresolved V gene accounts for under half of them, and the cause for the rest is not known. Clone size and V and J calls were adopted from that table, with D and trimming inferred from the DNA. This sample gives 70,000 to 75,000 clones in total; less than 85% of them show up just once. The ten largest make up roughly 50% of the sample.

The research as a whole found: Reportedly, close to half of the unique spike-specific TCRs recognized epitopes lying outside the regions that are mutated in the B.1.351 and B.1.1.7 variants. Only a handful of AZD1222 recipients were SARS-CoV-2 seropositive at baseline, limiting conclusions about previously exposed vaccinees. CD4 TCRs associated with the vaccine covered the entire spike protein, and the dominant responses were in regions 160-218 and 743-854. Participants were mostly white British, with more females than males. The authors suggested clonal diversity may have been underestimated. The 56-69-year group was small, and its depth increase did not reach significance, likely because of low power. After two AZD1222 doses, spike-specific TCR breadth and depth were significantly higher than at day 0 and than in MenACWY recipients. No day 14 peak-response samples were available, so repertoires were characterized only after the peak T cell response.

Recombination linked TRBV19 to TRBJ1-1, with an unclear D gene assignment. This clonotype was sampled from an adult who received the AZD1222 COVID-19 vaccine. Here the sequenced sample was peripheral blood, taken 28 days after the second AZD1222 dose. The CDR3 region has the sequence CASSIDGRKAFF. The nucleotide sequence is given as TGTGCCAGTAGTATAGATGGAAGAAAAGCTTTCTTT.